A selection of T cell receptor beta chains follows, all from one sample in a study of T cell responses to AZD1222 COVID-19 vaccine. Clones were read by immunoSEQ multiplex PCR, and TCRdb kept only the in-frame ones, dropping some. Seen here are 150,000 to 200,000 clones, just over 90% observed once, and the top ten hold about 4.2%. This sample comprised peripheral blood, obtained on day 0 of AZD1222 vaccination. These receptors were obtained from an adult in good health. Both conserved end residues are part of each CDR3. Fields, in order: clone size, V gene, D gene, J gene, CDR3 DNA, CDR3 protein. A D gene is named only where the DNA matches it firmly. Where a row states a size, it is once, few, many or the class of an expanded clone; other rows omit it.

-	TRBV3-1/TRBV3-2	TRBD2	TRBJ2-1	TGTGCCAGCAGCCAAGGAATCCTAGCGGGAGGTGAGCAGTTCTTC	CASSQGILAGGEQFF
-	TRBV5-6	-	TRBJ1-1	TGTGCCAGCAGCCCCGAACTGAACACTGAAGCTTTCTTT	CASSPELNTEAFF
once	TRBV10-2	-	TRBJ1-1	TGCGCCTCCGGTGGCGGCTTGAACACTGAAGCTTTCTTT	CASGGGLNTEAFF
-	TRBV5-1	TRBD2	TRBJ2-2	TGCGCCAGCAGCCCGCAGCGGGGAAGAAACACCGGGGAGCTGTTTTTT	CASSPQRGRNTGELFF
-	TRBV12-2	-	TRBJ2-1	TGTGCAAGTCGTAAGAGACTAGAATGTCAGTTCTTC	CASRKRLECQFF
-	TRBV5-1	-	TRBJ2-2	TGCGCCAGCAGCTTGGGAGTAGCGGCGAACACCGGGGAGCTGTTTTTT	CASSLGVAANTGELFF
-	TRBV6-6	-	TRBJ1-2	TGTGCCAGCAGTTCCGAGGGGCGCAGCTATGGCTACACCTTC	CASSSEGRSYGYTF
-	TRBV12-3/TRBV12-4	-	TRBJ1-1	TGTGCCAGCCAGGTTGGTGACACTGAAGCTTTCTTT	CASQVGDTEAFF
-	TRBV6-5	-	TRBJ1-5	TGTGCCAGCAGCGCAGGGTTCCGGAGCAATCAGCCCCAGCATTTT	CASSAGFRSNQPQHF
-	TRBV5-1	-	TRBJ1-2	TGCGCCAGCAGCGATTACTCTGGCTACACCTTC	CASSDYSGYTF
-	TRBV5-4	TRBD2	TRBJ2-5	TGTGCCAGCAGCCCTGGGACTAGCGGGGGTGGAGAGACCCAGTACTTC	CASSPGTSGGGETQYF
-	TRBV10-3	-	TRBJ2-7	TGTGCCATCAGTGCCTGGGGGGACTACGAGCAGTACTTC	CAISAWGDYEQYF
-	TRBV7-6	-	TRBJ2-5	TGTGCCAGCAGCTGGTGGCGGAGGGGGAGCGGGACCCAGTACTTC	CASSWWRRGSGTQYF
-	TRBV6-5	-	TRBJ1-3	TGTGCCAGCAGGGTTGACTCTGGAAACACCATATATTTT	CASRVDSGNTIYF
once	TRBV28	-	TRBJ2-7	TGTGCCAGCAGTTTAGACAGTAGCTACGAGCAGTACTTC	CASSLDSSYEQYF
-	TRBV6-5	-	TRBJ2-7	TGTGCCAGCAGAGGGAGGCGCGAGCAGTACTTC	CASRGRREQYF
-	TRBV19	-	TRBJ1-2	TGTGCCAGTAGTGACGAGGGAACGGCGCGCTATGGCTACACCTTC	CASSDEGTARYGYTF
-	TRBV11-2	-	TRBJ1-4	TGTGCCAGCAGTCGGGACGAAAAACTGTTTTTT	CASSRDEKLFF
-	TRBV19	TRBD1	TRBJ1-2	TGTGCCAGTACCTGGACAGGTAGACACTATGGCTACACCTTC	CASTWTGRHYGYTF
-	TRBV28	-	TRBJ2-5	TGTGCCAGCAGACCACAGGGCACGGAGACCCAGTACTTC	CASRPQGTETQYF
-	TRBV5-1	-	TRBJ1-1	TGCGCCAGCAGCTTGTCCCGGGGCCGGTCGAACACTGAAGCTTTCTTT	CASSLSRGRSNTEAFF
-	TRBV6-4	-	TRBJ2-3	TGTGCCAGCTCCAAGATTCTCGGGACTAGCACAGATACGCAGTATTTT	CASSKILGTSTDTQYF
-	TRBV11-3	TRBD1	TRBJ1-5	TGTGCCAGCAGCCCGCGGACAGGGGGCTTGAAGATTAATCAGCCCCAGCATTTT	CASSPRTGGLKINQPQHF
-	TRBV19	-	TRBJ2-7	TGTGCCAGTAGTATTGAGAGGTCGGGGGAGCAGTACTTC	CASSIERSGEQYF
-	TRBV29-1	TRBD1	TRBJ1-2	TGCAGCGTTGGAAGACAGGGGGCAGATGGCTACACCTTC	CSVGRQGADGYTF
-	TRBV19	-	TRBJ1-5	TGTGCCAGTCGTCTCGGACAGCCCGGGAGGGGCAATCAGCCCCAGCATTTT	CASRLGQPGRGNQPQHF
-	TRBV6-1	-	TRBJ1-1	TGTGCCAGCAGTGAGAGTCACTGGAACACTGAAGCTTTCTTT	CASSESHWNTEAFF
-	TRBV3-1/TRBV3-2	-	TRBJ1-1	TGTGCCAGCACCCAAAGATGGGGGCTGAACACTGAAGCTTTCTTT	CASTQRWGLNTEAFF
-	TRBV19	TRBD1	TRBJ2-1	TGTGCCAGTAGTGGGGGACAGGTTCGGAGGTCCTACAATGAGCAGTTCTTC	CASSGGQVRRSYNEQFF
once	TRBV2	-	TRBJ2-1	TGTGCCAGCAGCTACGAATCCACCAGGAGCTCCTACAATGAGCAGTTCTTC	CASSYESTRSSYNEQFF
-	TRBV29-1	TRBD1	TRBJ1-1	TGCAGCGTTCGTATCGGACAGGGAGACACTGAAGCTTTCTTT	CSVRIGQGDTEAFF
-	TRBV7-9	-	TRBJ1-6	TGTGCCAGCAGCTTAGAACAGAAGAGATCACCCCTCCACTTT	CASSLEQKRSPLHF
-	TRBV6-5	-	TRBJ1-1	TGTGCCAGCAGCTTACGAGAGGGCACGAACACTGAAGCTTTCTTT	CASSLREGTNTEAFF
once	TRBV3-1/TRBV3-2	TRBD1	TRBJ1-2	TGTGCCAGCAGCCAAGGGGTACAGGGGTACGGCTACACCTTC	CASSQGVQGYGYTF
-	TRBV7-9	-	TRBJ2-5	TGTGCCAGCAGGACGGGAGCGAAAGAGACCCAGTACTTC	CASRTGAKETQYF
-	TRBV25-1	-	TRBJ1-2	TGTGCCAGCAGCGCGGAGGGCAGCGGATACTATGGCTACACCTTC	CASSAEGSGYYGYTF
-	TRBV2	-	TRBJ1-1	TGTGCCAGCAGTGACGCCGGCTTTAGAGTGGACACTGAAGCTTTCTTT	CASSDAGFRVDTEAFF
once	TRBV27	-	TRBJ2-7	TGTGCCAGCAGTTTATGGGGGAGGCAAACCTACGAGCAGTACTTC	CASSLWGRQTYEQYF
-	TRBV18	-	TRBJ1-2	TGTGCCAGCTCCCCGGGACCGAAGAACTATGGCTACACCTTC	CASSPGPKNYGYTF
-	TRBV7-9	-	TRBJ1-4	TGTGCCAGCACCCAAGGAGGGAATGAAAAACTGTTTTTT	CASTQGGNEKLFF
-	TRBV27	TRBD2	TRBJ2-3	TGTGCCAGCAGTACCGGGGGGGCCCGCACAGATACGCAGTATTTT	CASSTGGARTDTQYF
-	TRBV7-9	TRBD1	TRBJ2-2	TGTGCCAGCAGCTCCGCCCAGGGGGCGGCCGGGGAGCTGTTTTTT	CASSSAQGAAGELFF